Shown below are 27 T cell receptor beta chains from a single sample sequenced in a study of blood T cell repertoires in COVID-19. Profiled with immunoSEQ multiplex PCR; TCRdb holds only in-frame clones, not every one. This sample has under 150,000 clones, with roughly 80% found just once. Sequencing used peripheral blood. The receptors here all came from a human donor in a cohort sampled during active COVID-19.

The rearrangement links TRBV13 to TRBJ2-3; no reliable D call. V was trimmed by 5 bases and J by 1 base, leaving 4 bases between them. Germline CDR1 is PRHDT and CDR2 is FYEKMQ (reference sequence). This CDR3 has 12 amino acids. As DNA, the CDR3 is TGTGCCAGCAGCCCTCGCACAGATACGCAGTATTTT. Protein sequence: CASSPRTDTQYF.

J is TRBJ1-1 and V is TRBV6-2 or TRBV6-3; no firm D call. This CDR3 is built from 12 residues. Germline loops: CDR1 MNHEY, CDR2 SVGEGT. Trimming pared 0 bases from V and 11 bases from J, leaving 10 bases between. Here the CDR3 reads CASSYSSGWAFF. The CDR3 nucleotides read TGTGCCAGCAGTTACTCCTCCGGGTGGGCTTTCTTT.

A few counts support this clone. This chain uses TRBV18 with TRBJ1-1; no clear D. V lost 1 base and J lost 2, with 5 bases in between. The CDR3 is 13 amino acids. The germline CDR1 and CDR2 sequences are KGHSH and LQKENI. Here the CDR3 reads CASSPQPNTEAFF. The CDR3 DNA sequence: TGTGCCAGCTCACCACAGCCCAACACTGAAGCTTTCTTT.

This chain joins TRBV9 and TRBJ1-5; no definite D call. V was cut by 0 bases and J by 10 bases, with 11 bases left in between. The CDR3 sequence is 13 residues long. CDR1 SGDLS and CDR2 YYNGEE come from the germline V gene. Here the CDR3 DNA reads TGTGCCAGCAGCGTAGGCGAGGGCCAACCCCAGCATTTT. Amino acids: CASSVGEGQPQHF.

This clone is a singleton in its sample. V usage is TRBV7-8 and J usage is TRBJ2-3; possible D gene TRBD1, 6 bases. V gave up 3 bases and J gave up 1 base, with 11 bases separating them. The germline CDR1 and CDR2 sequences are SGHVS and FQNEAQ. The CDR3 sequence is 15 residues long. CDR3: CASSFNRARTDTQYF. The CDR3 bases are TGTGCCAGCAGCTTTAACAGGGCCCGCACAGATACGCAGTATTTT. Full variable domain (rest looked up from reference TRBV7-8 and TRBJ2-3): GAGVSQSPRYKVAKRGQDVALRCDPISGHVSLFWYQQALGQGPEFLTYFQNEAQLDKSGLPSDRFFAERPEGSVSTLKIQRTQQEDSAVYLCASSFNRARTDTQYFGPGTRLTVL.

The CDR3 DNA sequence: TGTGCCAGCGGGACAGTAAATCAGCCCCAGCATTTT. Translated, it gives CASGTVNQPQHF. The V gene is TRBV2, the J gene TRBJ1-5; 7 positions agree with TRBD1. The CDR3 extends over 12 amino acids. Germline-derived CDR1 and CDR2 are SNHLY and FYNNEI. V trimming: 8 bases; J trimming: 4 bases; junction bases outside the gene matches: 2. Variable domain in full (rest from reference TRBV2 and TRBJ1-5): EPEVTQTPSHQVTQMGQEVILRCVPISNHLYFYWYRQILGQKVEFLVSFYNNEISEKSEIFDDQFSVERPDGSNFTLKIRSTKLEDSAMYFCASGTVNQPQHFGDGTRLSIL.

The rearrangement links TRBV5-1 to TRBJ1-2; 8 nucleotides agree with TRBD1. This CDR3 region has 13 residues. The germline V gene has CDR1 SGHRS and CDR2 YFSETQ. V was clipped by 3 bases and J by 8 bases; unmatched bases: 6. CDR3 in amino acids: CASSYDGTGGYTF. DNA of the CDR3: TGCGCCAGCAGCTACGATGGGACAGGAGGCTACACCTTC.

The chain combines TRBV4-3 with TRBJ1-2; D remains unclear. This CDR3 is 16 amino acids long. V lost 0 bases, J lost 0 bases, and 11 bases lay in between. Germline V lookup: CDR1 LGHNA, CDR2 YSLEER. The CDR3 protein is CASSQDLVNTNYGYTF. As DNA, the CDR3 is TGCGCCAGCAGCCAAGATTTGGTCAACACTAACTATGGCTACACCTTC.

The chain couples TRBV18 to TRBJ1-1; no clear D gene. This CDR3 has 14 amino acids. Germline lookup yields CDR1 KGHSH and CDR2 LQKENI. Trimming took off 4 bases at V and 2 bases at J, with 11 bases between the two ends. The CDR3 DNA follows: TGTGCCAGCTCACTCGAGTCGGTAAACACTGAAGCTTTCTTT. This translates into CASSLESVNTEAFF.

The J gene is TRBJ1-5, the V gene TRBV18; the D gene is possibly TRBD1 (5 bases). CDR3 length equals 14 residues. V shed 6 bases and J shed 5 bases, with 14 bases lying between them. From germline, CDR1 is KGHSH and CDR2 LQKENI. As DNA, the CDR3 is TGTGCCAGCTCCCTTAGCCTAGGGGATCAGCCCCAGCATTTT. This gives the protein CASSLSLGDQPQHF.

The rearrangement joins TRBV6-1 to TRBJ1-5; 7 bases line up with TRBD1. The CDR3 loop spans 13 amino acids. J gave up 8 bases and V 2 bases, and 3 bases lay outside the gene matches. Germline CDR1 and CDR2: MNHNS and SASEGT. CDR3 nucleotides: TGTGCCAGCAGTGAATTGGGGACAGAGCCCCAGCATTTT. This codes for CASSELGTEPQHF.

The CDR3 sequence is CASSYPGTDNGYTF. CDR3 coding DNA: TGTGCCAGCAGTTACCCCGGGACAGACAATGGCTACACCTTC. The chain carries TRBV6-5 and TRBJ1-2, with 7 bases identical to TRBD1. V lost 2 bases and J lost 6; bases outside the gene matches: 6. In germline, CDR1 is MNHEY, CDR2 SVGAGI. This CDR3 region has 14 residues.

The V gene is TRBV11-3, the J gene TRBJ1-2; D unresolved. Trimming left V 5 bases short and J 6 bases short, with 16 bases between. Germline V gives CDR1 SGHNT, CDR2 YENEEA. This CDR3 comprises 14 residues. CDR3 sequence (DNA): TGTGCCAGCAGCCCTAGGGTGGGAGGGCATGGCTACACCTTC. Residues: CASSPRVGGHGYTF.

This clone was picked up one time. V usage is TRBV6-2 or TRBV6-3 and J usage is TRBJ2-5, with a tentative D call TRBD1 (6 bases). V dropped 5 bases and J dropped 5 bases, with 18 bases sitting between them. CDR1 is MNHEY, CDR2 SVGEGT, per germline. CDR3 size: 15 residues. The CDR3 here is CASSSLGGRGETQYF. The CDR3 DNA reads as TGTGCCAGCAGTAGCTTAGGGGGACGAGGCGAGACCCAGTACTTC.

V and J are TRBV14 and TRBJ2-3; tentatively, D is TRBD2 (6 bases). There are 18 residues in the CDR3. V lost 0 bases to trimming and J lost 2 bases, with 18 bases between them. Germline CDR1 is SGHDN and CDR2 is FVKESK. The CDR3 here is CASSQEEGNVLTTDTQYF. CDR3 sequence (DNA): TGTGCCAGCAGCCAAGAGGAGGGGAACGTCCTTACCACAGATACGCAGTATTTT.

The CDR3 coding sequence is TGTGCCAGCAGCGTAGCCCCGGGGCTAGCGGGTAACACCGGGGAGCTGTTTTTT. This encodes CASSVAPGLAGNTGELFF. The chain combines TRBV9 with TRBJ2-2; 8 bases are a match to TRBD2. Germline assignment: CDR1 SGDLS and CDR2 YYNGEE. Losses at the gene ends were 0 bases for V and 2 bases for J; bases not matched to a gene: 9. The CDR3 totals 18 residues.

This chain joins TRBV7-2 and TRBJ2-1, with a weak D call TRBD1 (6 bases). The germline CDR1 and CDR2 sequences are SGHTA and FQGNSA. Deletions cut 3 bases from V and 9 bases from J, with 21 bases between. The CDR3 sequence is 16 residues long. The CDR3 nucleotides are TGTGCCAGCAGCTTGGAGAGACAGGCGAGGGGCATTGAGCAGTTCTTC. It is translated as CASSLERQARGIEQFF.

CDR3 sequence (DNA): TGTGCCAGCTGCGCCGGAGTAGCTGAAAAACTGTTTTTT. It specifies CASCAGVAEKLFF. V is TRBV18 and J is TRBJ1-4, with unresolved D. Germline V gene lookup returns CDR1 KGHSH and CDR2 LQKENI. The germline V and J ends were trimmed by 7 bases and 7 bases, with 13 bases remaining between them. This CDR3 contains 13 residues.

V usage is TRBV29-1 and J usage is TRBJ2-2; 12 bases are shared with TRBD2. This CDR3 spans 16 amino acids. The junction had 6 bases not matched to a gene; V was cut back by 6 bases and J by 1 base. Germline V CDR1 and CDR2: SQVTM, ANQGSEA. The CDR3 spells CSVRLAGALNTGELFF. The DNA for the CDR3 is TGCAGCGTGAGACTAGCGGGGGCCCTGAACACCGGGGAGCTGTTTTTT.

The V call is TRBV5-1, the J call TRBJ2-5; 8 bases are a match to TRBD2. This CDR3 has 15 amino acids. The V segment lost 6 bases and the J segment 5 bases; nucleotides outside the gene matches: 12. Germline-derived CDR1 and CDR2 are SGHRS and YFSETQ. The CDR3 bases are TGCGCCAGCACCCCCGGGGTAGCGGGGTTGGAGACCCAGTACTTC. Translated, it gives CASTPGVAGLETQYF.

The chain employs TRBV9 and TRBJ1-2; D not resolved. The CDR3 extends over 14 amino acids. CDR1 SGDLS and CDR2 YYNGEE come from the germline V gene. V was shortened by 4 bases and J by 4 bases, with 14 bases between the two germline ends. CDR3 DNA sequence: TGTGCCAGCAGCCCTCGAGGTCAAAGCTATGGCTACACCTTC. It encodes CASSPRGQSYGYTF.

The chain couples TRBV30 to TRBJ1-3; D perhaps matches TRBD1 (5 bases). This CDR3 spans 14 amino acids. Germline assignment: CDR1 GTSNPN and CDR2 SVGIG (reference sequence). Trimming took 0 bases from V and 3 from J, leaving 9 bases between them. The CDR3 reads CAWSVQGVGNTIYF. In nucleotides, the CDR3 is TGTGCCTGGAGTGTACAAGGGGTTGGAAACACCATATATTTT.

The chain recombines TRBV2 with TRBJ2-5; TRBD2 matches at 7 bases. Per germline, CDR1 SNHLY and CDR2 FYNNEI. This CDR3 is 15 amino acids long. V shed 6 bases and J 9 bases; nucleotides not matched to a gene: 16. The CDR3 region has the DNA TGTGCCAGCAGAGCCTCGCGGGGTCGGGGGGAGGCCCAGTACTTC. It specifies CASRASRGRGEAQYF.

The chain is built from TRBV2 and TRBJ1-5; TRBD1 matches at 9 bases. Germline-derived CDR1 and CDR2 are SNHLY and FYNNEI. The CDR3 extends over 16 amino acids. V lost 8 bases, J lost 6 bases, and 14 bases stayed unmatched. As DNA, the CDR3 is TGTGCCAGCCACCAAACCCTAACAGGGGGCGGTCAGCCCCAGCATTTT. This sequence encodes CASHQTLTGGGQPQHF.

The chain has TRBV6-5 and TRBJ1-5, with 7 bases lining up with TRBD1. Germline V lookup: CDR1 MNHEY, CDR2 SVGAGI. CDR3 length equals 14 residues. Trimming removed 6 bases from V and 6 bases from J; junction bases left unmatched: 8. CDR3 region: CASRATGAVQPQHF. CDR3 coding DNA: TGTGCCAGCAGGGCCACAGGGGCCGTTCAGCCCCAGCATTTT.

This sequence joins TRBV27 and TRBJ2-2; D possibly corresponds to TRBD1 (5 bases). Trimming took 2 bases from V and 4 from J, leaving 14 bases between them. The CDR3 consists of 16 residues. CDR1 is MNHEY and CDR2 is SMNVEV in the germline V gene (reference sequence). CDR3 loop: CASSLLGRVATGELFF. CDR3 nucleotides: TGTGCCAGCAGTTTACTCGGCAGGGTGGCCACCGGGGAGCTGTTTTTT.

This rearrangement joins TRBV6-5 to TRBJ1-1, with D perhaps TRBD1 (6 bases). This CDR3 has 13 residues. Trimming took off 4 bases at V and 4 bases at J, with 10 bases between the two ends. Germline V gene lookup returns CDR1 MNHEY and CDR2 SVGAGI. For the CDR3, the DNA is TGTGCCAGCAGTTTGTACAGGGTCACTGAAGCTTTCTTT. Residues: CASSLYRVTEAFF.